One sample yielded the 21 T cell receptor beta chains listed below, sequenced in a study of neurological immune-mediated disorders. TCRdb recomputed calls from the 5' RACE reads with MiXCR, one row per CDR3 protein. Of roughly 80,000 distinct CDR3 sequences listed, 9.4% are singletons. Sequenced sample: PBMCs. All receptors come from a man in his fifties in good health.

This clonotype was detected ten times or more. The rearrangement links TRBV29-1 to TRBJ2-7; the D gene is possibly TRBD1 (5 bases). The CDR3 runs to 14 residues. Trimming stripped 2 bases from V and 2 bases from J, with 13 bases between. Germline CDR1 and CDR2: SQVTM and ANQGSEA. In DNA, the CDR3 is TGCAGCGTTGAAAAGGGGCAGGGCACCTACGAGCAGTACTTC. This sequence encodes CSVEKGQGTYEQYF.

Many counts were recorded for this clonotype. V gene TRBV20-1 combines with J gene TRBJ2-1; D unresolved. Germline CDR1 DFQATT, CDR2 SNEGSKA (reference sequence). V lost 5 bases and J 0 bases, leaving 11 bases between the germline ends. This CDR3 has 14 amino acids. CDR3 residues: CSAGRMSSYNEQFF. The CDR3 DNA reads as TGCAGTGCTGGACGGATGAGCTCCTACAATGAGCAGTTCTTC.

Many counts were recorded for this clonotype. V usage is TRBV5-1 and J usage is TRBJ2-3, with D tentatively TRBD1 (5 bases). This CDR3 spans 13 amino acids. Trimming took off 7 bases at V and 4 bases at J, with 13 bases between the two ends. Germline CDR1 reads SGHRS; CDR2 reads YFSETQ. The CDR3 here is CASYPLGADTQYF. CDR3 DNA: TGCGCCAGCTACCCCCTAGGGGCAGATACGCAGTATTTT.

This clonotype was seen repeatedly, ten times or more. The J gene is TRBJ1-2, the V gene TRBV29-1; D unresolved. The ends were cut back, 2 bases at V and 8 bases at J, with 12 bases in the middle. This CDR3 has 12 residues. Looked up from germline, CDR1 is SQVTM and CDR2 is ANQGSEA. The CDR3 protein is CSVEKKVGGYTF. For the CDR3, the DNA is TGCAGCGTTGAAAAGAAAGTTGGCGGCTACACCTTC.

Ten or more counts support this clonotype. The DNA for the CDR3 is TGCGCCAGCAGCTTGCGCCCCCTGGGACAGGCGATGAACACTGAAGCTTTCTTT. Translated: CASSLRPLGQAMNTEAFF. The chain joins TRBV5-1 to TRBJ1-1, with TRBD1 identical over 8 bases. The germline V gene has CDR1 SGHRS and CDR2 YFSETQ. The trim removed 1 base at V and 0 bases at J, leaving 11 bases unmatched. This CDR3 has 18 residues.

This clonotype was seen many times. The rearrangement links TRBV18 to TRBJ2-7; no clear D. V was pared by 0 bases and J by 3 bases, with 12 bases between. This CDR3 comprises 15 residues. The germline V gene encodes CDR1 KGHSH and CDR2 LQKENI. The CDR3 loop reads CASSPPLDGDYEQYF. The CDR3 DNA reads as TGTGCCAGCTCACCACCGTTGGACGGAGACTACGAGCAGTACTTC.

This clonotype has ten or more counts. The chain has TRBV7-2 and TRBJ2-4; 7 bases match TRBD1. Germline lookup yields CDR1 SGHTA and CDR2 FQGNSA. The V gene end was trimmed by 5 bases and the J gene end by 7 bases; junction bases not matched to a gene: 8. The CDR3 contains 14 residues. CDR3 bases: TGTGCCAGCAGCCCCGGGACAGCAATGAACATTCAGTACTTC. Translated, it gives CASSPGTAMNIQYF.

At least ten counts were recorded for this clonotype. This chain connects TRBV5-1 to TRBJ1-2; D may be TRBD1 (5 bases). Germline CDR1 is SGHRS and CDR2 is YFSETQ. The CDR3 is 15 residues long. V was trimmed by 0 bases and J by 6 bases, leaving 15 bases between them. This CDR3 reads CASSLAPSGADGYTF. CDR3 bases: TGCGCCAGCAGCTTGGCCCCCAGTGGGGCGGATGGCTACACCTTC.

This clonotype was detected many times. The chain has TRBV20-1 and TRBJ1-1; D is unclear. The V and J ends lost 5 bases and 3 bases respectively, with 10 bases between them. The CDR3 length is 12 residues. The germline gives CDR1 DFQATT, CDR2 SNEGSKA (reference sequence). The CDR3 sequence: CSAAGDHTEAFF. In DNA form, the CDR3 reads TGCAGTGCTGCTGGGGATCACACTGAAGCTTTCTTT.

This chain joins TRBV24-1 and TRBJ2-3; 8 bases agree with TRBD2. The CDR3 runs 16 residues. From germline, CDR1 is KGHDR and CDR2 SFDVKD. With V trimmed by 4 bases and J by 5 bases, 10 bases remained unmatched. The CDR3 loop reads CATSEPGLGAKDTQYF. The DNA for the CDR3 is TGTGCCACCAGTGAACCGGGACTAGGAGCTAAAGATACGCAGTATTTT.

Ten or more counts support this clonotype. This chain joins TRBV29-1 and TRBJ2-2, with D hard to call. This CDR3 is 16 amino acids long. Germline CDR1 SQVTM, CDR2 ANQGSEA. V was cut by 3 bases and J by 0 bases, with 14 bases left in between. In DNA form, the CDR3 reads TGCAGCGTTGAGTATGCCAGCCGAGCGAACACCGGGGAGCTGTTTTTT. Protein product: CSVEYASRANTGELFF.

This clonotype was seen ten or more times. V usage is TRBV7-9 and J usage is TRBJ2-1; 8 nucleotides agree with TRBD1. The CDR3 spans 14 residues. Trimming at V came to 4 bases and at J to 6 bases, leaving 5 bases not matched to a gene. Germline V gene sequence: CDR1 SEHNR, CDR2 FQNEAQ (reference sequence). CDR3 bases: TGTGCCAGCAGCTCCGGGACAGGACTCAATGAGCAGTTCTTC. This encodes CASSSGTGLNEQFF.

Many counts were recorded for this clonotype. V and J are TRBV3-1 and TRBJ2-2, with D possibly being TRBD1 (6 bases). The germline V and J ends were trimmed by 8 bases and 7 bases, with 11 bases remaining between them. The CDR3 sequence is 12 residues long. Germline V gives CDR1 LGHDT, CDR2 YNNKEL (reference sequence). CDR3 in amino acids: CASGPGVGELFF. The CDR3 DNA reads TGTGCCAGCGGACCAGGGGTCGGGGAGCTGTTTTTT.

This clonotype has at least ten counts. The genes are TRBV6-5 and TRBJ2-5; 8 nucleotides align to TRBD2. After removal of 2 bases from V and 5 bases from J, the junction contained 4 bases not matched to a gene. The length of the CDR3 is 14 residues. Germline V gene sequence: CDR1 MNHEY, CDR2 SVGAGI. In DNA form, the CDR3 reads TGTGCCAGCAGTTACAGCGGGAGTAGGGAGACCCAGTACTTC. Translated: CASSYSGSRETQYF.

This clonotype was found many times. This chain links TRBV7-2 with TRBJ2-4; D is unclear. The CDR3 is made up of 17 amino acids. Germline V CDR1 and CDR2: SGHTA, FQGNSA. V lost 4 bases to trimming and J lost 0 bases, with 16 bases between them. This chain's CDR3 is CASSSLSLEIAKNIQYF. The CDR3 coding sequence is TGTGCCAGCAGCTCCCTGAGTCTGGAGATAGCCAAAAACATTCAGTACTTC.

This clonotype was observed many times. The chain joins TRBV7-2 to TRBJ2-7, with TRBD2 as a possible D gene (6 bases). The CDR3 is 14 amino acids. Germline V gene sequence: CDR1 SGHTA, CDR2 FQGNSA. V was trimmed by 1 base and J by 2 bases, leaving 9 bases between them. The CDR3 here is CASSLVGTAYEQYF. The DNA for the CDR3 is TGTGCCAGCAGCTTAGTTGGGACTGCCTACGAGCAGTACTTC.

This clonotype was counted at least ten times. The chain recombines TRBV6-2 or TRBV6-3 with TRBJ2-4, with TRBD1 matching over 7 bases. The CDR3 contains 13 residues. J lost 2 bases, V lost 6 bases, and 1 base had no gene match. Per the germline V gene, CDR1 is MNHEY and CDR2 is SVGEGT. The CDR3, as DNA: TGTGCCAGCAGGACAGGGACCAAAAACATTCAGTACTTC. Translation: CASRTGTKNIQYF.

Remarks on this clonotype: A read error may explain this, as a much larger clone is one base away. The chain is built from TRBV6-6 and TRBJ2-1; TRBD2 might be the D (6 bases). Between the trimmed V and J ends, which lost 7 bases and 6 bases, there was a span of 19 bases. The CDR3 is 15 residues long. Germline values: CDR1 MNHNY, CDR2 SVGAGI (reference sequence). As DNA, the CDR3 is TGTGCCAGCATCCCCCAGGAGGGCCTAATCAATGAGCAGTTCTTC. It translates to CASIPQEGLINEQFF.

This clonotype was counted ten times or more. The CDR3 here is CASSLESVAVTNEKLFF. The CDR3 region has the DNA TGTGCCAGCAGCTTAGAATCTGTCGCCGTGACTAATGAAAAACTGTTTTTT. The chain carries TRBV7-8 and TRBJ1-4; D gene uncertain. The CDR3 totals 17 residues. CDR1 and CDR2 (germline): SGHVS, FQNEAQ. Trimming left V 1 base short and J 2 bases short, with 14 bases between.

V is TRBV29-1 and J is TRBJ2-2; maybe TRBD2 (5 bases). With 5 bases removed from V and 7 bases from J, the gap between germline ends came to 11 bases. This CDR3 has 12 amino acids. Germline V lookup: CDR1 SQVTM, CDR2 ANQGSEA. CDR3 residues: CSVRGRNGELFF. CDR3 nucleotides: TGCAGCGTTCGGGGTCGGAACGGGGAGCTGTTTTTT.

Many counts were recorded for this clonotype. The V call is TRBV14, the J call TRBJ2-3; no clear D. Trimming shortened V by 4 bases and J by 3 bases, and 14 bases separated the two germline ends. CDR1 SGHDN and CDR2 FVKESK come from the germline V gene. The CDR3 loop spans 15 amino acids. The CDR3 nucleotides are TGTGCCAGCAGCCTCGCTCGGGTTCCGACAGATACGCAGTATTTT. It yields the protein CASSLARVPTDTQYF.